This TCR beta chain came from a study of blood T cell repertoires in COVID-19. Sequenced by immunoSEQ multiplex PCR; TCRdb stores in-frame clones only, minus some. The sample lists some 320,000 clones, over 90% occurring once. Sequenced input: PBMCs or T cells enriched from blood (not recorded which). The sequence derives from a woman in her 30s who had been exposed to COVID-19.

The CDR3 DNA sequence: TGTGCCAGCAGCCGTCGACAAGGAGGCTACACCTTC. Its protein product is CASSRRQGGYTF. This chain uses TRBV6-5 with TRBJ1-2; D is uncertain. V was cut by 6 bases and J by 8 bases, with 13 bases left in between. This CDR3 is 12 amino acids long. Looked up from germline, CDR1 is MNHEY and CDR2 is SVGAGI.